A single sample gave rise to the 22 T cell receptor beta chains below, sequenced in a study of cytomegalovirus exposure and HLA in healthy donors. The PCR contained 60 Vbeta and 13 Jbeta primers. The assay was immunoSEQ multiplex PCR, and TCRdb's table has in-frame clones only and misses some. The table shows tens of thousands of clones, with about 80% occurring only once. The material sequenced was PBMCs. The receptors shown here come from a man younger than 30 in good health and CMV-seropositive.

The rearrangement uses TRBV7-8 and TRBJ2-7, with D possibly TRBD2 on 5 matching bases. In germline, CDR1 is SGHVS, CDR2 FQNEAQ. Trimming shortened V by 5 bases and J by 1 base, and 12 bases separated the two germline ends. CDR3 length: 14 residues. The CDR3 sequence is CASSTRGLSYEQYF. The CDR3 coding sequence is TGTGCCAGCAGCACTCGAGGGCTATCCTACGAGCAGTACTTC.

The chain uses TRBV5-6 and TRBJ2-7; 9 nucleotides agree with TRBD1. With V trimmed by 3 bases and J by 1 base, 8 bases remained unmatched. CDR1 and CDR2 from the germline V gene are SGHDT and YYEEEE. This CDR3 has 16 amino acids. Here the CDR3 reads CASSWYRDRESYEQYF. The CDR3 DNA sequence: TGTGCCAGCAGCTGGTACCGGGACAGGGAGTCCTACGAGCAGTACTTC.

This rearrangement joins TRBV25-1 to TRBJ1-6; D is undetermined. The CDR3 spans 11 residues. V was pared by 1 base and J by 15 bases, with 7 bases between. Per germline, CDR1 MGHDK and CDR2 SYGVNS. The CDR3 sequence is CASSESPNLHF. In DNA, the CDR3 is TGTGCCAGCAGTGAATCCCCAAACCTCCACTTT.

The chain is built from TRBV4-1 and TRBJ2-5, with D possibly TRBD1 on 6 matching bases. The assigned J gene may be wrong: the sequence end matches TRBJ2-7 better. The CDR3 has 13 residues. Germline CDR1 is MGHRA and CDR2 is YSYEKL. In DNA form, the CDR3 reads TGCGCCAGCAGCCAAGTAGGGACATACGAGCAGTACTTC. This encodes CASSQVGTYEQYF.

The J gene is TRBJ1-1, the V gene TRBV6-5; D remains ambiguous. The CDR3 is 13 amino acids. Trimming left V 8 bases short and J 0 bases short, with 10 bases between. The germline V gene encodes CDR1 MNHEY and CDR2 SVGAGI. CDR3 region: CASCLQLNTEAFF. The CDR3 DNA sequence: TGTGCCAGCTGCCTACAGTTGAACACTGAAGCTTTCTTT.

CDR3 coding DNA: TGTGCCAGTAGTAAGGGGCAAGATGAGGGCTACACCTTC. This codes for CASSKGQDEGYTF. V and J are TRBV19 and TRBJ1-2; maybe TRBD1 (5 bases). Germline V gene sequence: CDR1 LNHDA, CDR2 SQIVND (reference sequence). This CDR3 contains 13 residues. Trimming stripped 4 bases from V and 8 bases from J, with 14 bases between.

This clone showed up just once. The chain has TRBV6-4 and TRBJ2-1, with 9 bases lining up with TRBD1. This CDR3 comprises 14 residues. V lost 3 bases, J lost 6 bases, and 3 bases stayed unmatched. The germline CDR1 and CDR2 sequences are MRHNA and SNTAGT. In nucleotides, the CDR3 is TGTGCCAGCAGTGAGGGGACAGGGAGCAATGAGCAGTTCTTC. This sequence encodes CASSEGTGSNEQFF.

This clone was seen a few times. V gene TRBV29-1 combines with J gene TRBJ2-1; a weak D match, TRBD2 (5 bases). From germline, CDR1 is SQVTM and CDR2 ANQGSEA. This CDR3 comprises 13 residues. The germline V and J ends were trimmed by 6 bases and 4 bases, with 13 bases remaining between them. The CDR3 loop reads CSVSGLVYNEQFF. CDR3 nucleotide sequence: TGCAGCGTGAGCGGACTGGTGTACAATGAGCAGTTCTTC.

This chain connects TRBV5-1 to TRBJ1-1; D might be TRBD1 (5 bases). Germline CDR1 and CDR2: SGHRS and YFSETQ. This CDR3 has 13 amino acids. Trimming took off 4 bases at V and 5 bases at J, with 12 bases between the two ends. CDR3 protein: CASSPQGKTEAFF. The CDR3 DNA reads TGCGCCAGCAGCCCTCAGGGAAAGACTGAAGCTTTCTTT. Using reference TRBV5-1 and TRBJ1-1 for the parts outside the CDR3, the full variable domain is KAGVTQTPRYLIKTRGQQVTLSCSPISGHRSVSWYQQTPGQGLQFLFEYFSETQRNKGNFPGRFSGRQFSNSRSEMNVSTLELGDSALYLCASSPQGKTEAFFGQGTRLTVV.

The V gene is TRBV18, the J gene TRBJ2-7, with D perhaps TRBD1 (6 bases). Germline-derived CDR1 and CDR2 are KGHSH and LQKENI. Between the trimmed V and J ends, which lost 5 bases and 5 bases, there was a span of 10 bases. This CDR3 contains 12 residues. CDR3 residues: CASSSTGNEQYF. CDR3 nucleotides: TGTGCCAGCTCATCAACAGGGAACGAGCAGTACTTC.

This clone was found once. The V gene is TRBV19, the J gene TRBJ1-2; 8 bases align to TRBD1. The germline V gene has CDR1 LNHDA and CDR2 SQIVND (reference sequence). This CDR3 comprises 14 residues. J gave up 4 bases and V 3 bases, and 4 bases lay outside the gene matches. The CDR3 loop reads CASSMRDRSYGYTF. The CDR3 bases are TGTGCCAGTAGTATGCGGGACAGGTCCTATGGCTACACCTTC.

The rearrangement joins TRBV30 to TRBJ2-7; D perhaps matches TRBD2 (7 bases). CDR1 and CDR2 from the germline V gene are GTSNPN and SVGIG (reference sequence). Deletions cut 6 bases from V and 2 bases from J, with 17 bases between. The CDR3 loop spans 14 amino acids. The CDR3, as DNA: TGTGCCTGTCAGGCGGGGGCAAGTCCCTACGAGCAGTACTTC. Amino acids: CACQAGASPYEQYF.

The genes are TRBV7-9 and TRBJ1-1, with TRBD1 matching 8 bases. Looked up from germline, CDR1 is SEHNR and CDR2 is FQNEAQ (reference sequence). Unmatched junction bases numbered 5, after V lost 4 bases and J lost 1 base. This CDR3 contains 15 residues. The DNA of the CDR3 is TGTGCCAGCAGCTCCCGACAGGGGACGAACACTGAAGCTTTCTTT. This codes for CASSSRQGTNTEAFF.

The genes are TRBV6-1 and TRBJ2-3, with a tentative D call TRBD2 (6 bases). The CDR3 loop spans 17 amino acids. Germline V gene sequence: CDR1 MNHNS, CDR2 SASEGT. Deletions cut 4 bases from V and 3 bases from J, with 20 bases between. CDR3 in amino acids: CASSAQAGPLTTDTQYF. The CDR3, as DNA: TGTGCCAGCAGTGCACAGGCGGGGCCATTGACGACAGATACGCAGTATTTT.

The rearrangement links TRBV30 to TRBJ1-2, with 7 bases matching TRBD1. CDR1 and CDR2 (germline): GTSNPN, SVGIG (reference sequence). The CDR3 runs 14 residues. With V trimmed by 2 bases and J by 4 bases, 7 bases remained unmatched. Here the CDR3 reads CAWSRGTAPYGYTF. CDR3 DNA sequence: TGTGCCTGGAGTAGGGGGACAGCTCCCTATGGCTACACCTTC.

The J gene is TRBJ2-3, the V gene TRBV28, with TRBD2 identical over 7 bases. The CDR3 spans 14 residues. Germline values: CDR1 MDHEN, CDR2 SYDVKM. J gave up 1 base and V 10 bases, and 8 bases lay outside the gene matches. In DNA, the CDR3 is TGTGCCACCCTGCCGGCGGGGGGCACAGATACGCAGTATTTT. This gives the protein CATLPAGGTDTQYF.

The V and J genes are TRBV30 and TRBJ1-5; 7 positions match TRBD1. This CDR3 has 14 residues. J gave up 11 bases and V 5 bases, and 15 bases lay outside the gene matches. Germline values: CDR1 GTSNPN, CDR2 SVGIG (reference sequence). The DNA of the CDR3 is TGTGCCTGGTCCCCGGGACAGTTGGTGGGGACCCAGCATTTT. Protein sequence: CAWSPGQLVGTQHF.

This clone appeared a few times. This chain uses TRBV11-2 with TRBJ2-7; 10 positions match TRBD2. V lost 7 bases, J lost 4 bases, and 13 bases stayed unmatched. CDR1 and CDR2 (germline): SGHAT, FQNNGV. CDR3 length: 16 amino acids. CDR3 protein: CASTPRSGRAGYEQYF. CDR3 DNA sequence: TGTGCCAGCACCCCGCGGAGCGGGAGGGCCGGATACGAGCAGTACTTC.

The rearrangement uses TRBV4-1 and TRBJ1-1; D perhaps matches TRBD1 (5 bases). The CDR3 covers 15 residues. Germline values: CDR1 MGHRA, CDR2 YSYEKL. Trimming cost V 3 bases and J 4 bases, with 15 bases left between them. The CDR3 loop reads CASSQGGGGGTEAFF. The DNA for the CDR3 is TGCGCCAGCAGCCAGGGCGGGGGTGGTGGCACTGAAGCTTTCTTT.

Comments on this clone: This sample also contains other DNA sequences that code for the same CDR3. The chain carries TRBV30 and TRBJ1-1; a possible D gene is TRBD1 (5 bases). The CDR3 runs to 14 residues. Germline V CDR1 and CDR2: GTSNPN, SVGIG (reference sequence). The V end was cut by 0 bases, the J end by 4 bases, with 12 bases between. DNA for the CDR3: TGTGCCTGGAGTGTTGGAGGGACGGGCACTGAAGCTTTCTTT. Translated, it gives CAWSVGGTGTEAFF. Together with reference TRBV30 and TRBJ1-1, the CDR3 gives the full variable domain: SQTIHQWPATLVQPVGSPLSLECTVEGTSNPNLYWYRQAAGRGLQLLFYSVGIGQISSEVPQNLSASRPQDRQFILSSKKLLLSDSGFYLCAWSVGGTGTEAFFGQGTRLTVV.

This chain uses TRBV2 with TRBJ1-2; D perhaps matches TRBD1 (6 bases). There are 15 residues in the CDR3. Germline CDR1 reads SNHLY; CDR2 reads FYNNEI. The germline V and J ends were trimmed by 1 base and 4 bases, with 13 bases remaining between them. The CDR3 protein is CASSEGGDRLYGYTF. The CDR3 DNA reads as TGTGCCAGCAGTGAAGGGGGAGACAGGCTCTATGGCTACACCTTC.

The J gene is TRBJ2-1, the V gene TRBV4-2; 12 positions match TRBD2. V lost 2 bases to trimming and J lost 8 bases; unmatched junction nucleotides: 10. This CDR3 region has 17 residues. Per the germline V gene, CDR1 is LGHNA and CDR2 is YNFKEQ. The CDR3 DNA reads TGTGCCAGCAGCCAACCCTCCGGGACTAGCGGGTTGTATGAGCAGTTCTTC. Its protein is CASSQPSGTSGLYEQFF.